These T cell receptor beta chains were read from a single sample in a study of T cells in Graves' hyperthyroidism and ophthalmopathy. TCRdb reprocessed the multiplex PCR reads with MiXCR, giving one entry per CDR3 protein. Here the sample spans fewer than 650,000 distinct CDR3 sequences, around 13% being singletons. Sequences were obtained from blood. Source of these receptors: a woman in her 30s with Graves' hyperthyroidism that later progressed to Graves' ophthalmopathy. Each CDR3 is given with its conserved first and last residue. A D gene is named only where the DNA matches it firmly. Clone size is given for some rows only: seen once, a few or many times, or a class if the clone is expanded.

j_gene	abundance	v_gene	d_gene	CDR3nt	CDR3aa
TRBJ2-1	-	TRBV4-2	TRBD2	TGTGCCAGCAGCCAAGGAGGGACTAGCGGGGGGAGGGGCGATGAGCAGTTCTTC	CASSQGGTSGGRGDEQFF
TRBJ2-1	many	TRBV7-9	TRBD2	TGTGCCACGGGACGGCTAGCGGCGTTCAATGAGCAGTTCTTC	CATGRLAAFNEQFF
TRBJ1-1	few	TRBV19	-	TGTGCCTCAGCACAGGGAGTCACTGAAGCTTTCTTT	CASAQGVTEAFF
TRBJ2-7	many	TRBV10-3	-	TGTGCCATCATATCGAGCGACTCCTACGAGCAGTACTTC	CAIISSDSYEQYF
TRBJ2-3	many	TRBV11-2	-	TGTGCCAGCAGCCCGGCGGGTTTGGACGGGAGCACAGATACGCAGTATTTT	CASSPAGLDGSTDTQYF
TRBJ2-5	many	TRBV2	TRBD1	TGTGCCAGCACCCCCCAGGGGGTCCAAGAGACCCAGTACTTC	CASTPQGVQETQYF
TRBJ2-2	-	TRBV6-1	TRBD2	TGTGCCAGCAGTGAAGACGGGGGGGGCGTAAATACCGGGGAGCTGTTTTTT	CASSEDGGGVNTGELFF
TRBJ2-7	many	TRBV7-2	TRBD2	TGTGCCAGCAGCCCCACTAGCGGGAGGGGCAACGAGCAGTACTTC	CASSPTSGRGNEQYF
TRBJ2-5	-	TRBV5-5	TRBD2	TGTGCCAGCAGCCCCGGACTAGAAATTGAGACCCAGTACTTC	CASSPGLEIETQYF
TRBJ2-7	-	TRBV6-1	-	TGTGCCAGCAGTGAAGAGTCGGGAGCGTCCTACGAGCAGTACTTC	CASSEESGASYEQYF
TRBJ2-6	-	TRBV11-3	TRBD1	TGTGCCAGCAGCTTAGGGGACAGGGGTCGTAGCTCTGGGGCCAACGTCCTGACTTTC	CASSLGDRGRSSGANVLTF
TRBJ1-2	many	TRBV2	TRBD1	TGTGCCAGCAGTGACGCACAGGGGGCAGACTATGGCTACACCTTC	CASSDAQGADYGYTF
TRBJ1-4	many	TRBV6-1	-	TGTGCCAGCAGTGAAGGACAGGATGATGAAAAACTGTTTTTT	CASSEGQDDEKLFF
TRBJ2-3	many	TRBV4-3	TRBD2	TGCGCCAGCAGCCAAGATTCGGCGGGAGGGACGAGCACAGATACGCAGTATTTT	CASSQDSAGGTSTDTQYF
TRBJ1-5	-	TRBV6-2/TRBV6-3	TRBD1	TGTGCCAGCAGTCCCCGGGGACAGGGGGCTCACAATCAGCCCCAGCATTTT	CASSPRGQGAHNQPQHF
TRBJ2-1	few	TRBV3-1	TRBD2	TGTGCCAGCAGCCCCTGGACTAGCGGGAGTTATAGCTACAATGAGCAGTTCTTC	CASSPWTSGSYSYNEQFF